These 23 T cell receptor beta chains originate from one sample sequenced in a study of regulatory T cells in long-lasting Graves disease. The sample's time point: newly diagnosed GD, antithyroid drugs for less than 3 months. Scientists built the TCR library using RNA that was extracted from PBMCs. CDR3-region Arm-PCR and iRepertoire HTBI primers produced the TCR beta libraries. TCRdb independently ran MiXCR on the multiplex PCR reads; one entry per CDR3 protein. Among 410,000 or so distinct CDR3 sequences listed, about 16% were seen once. This sample also appeared in a second study, on T cells in Graves' hyperthyroidism and ophthalmopathy.

Sequencing was performed on peripheral blood mononuclear cells (PBMCs), taken at new diagnosis, from a patient treated with antithyroid drugs. The source is a woman in her twenties or thirties with Graves disease.

This clonotype was seen repeatedly, ten times or more. This rearrangement joins TRBV6-1 to TRBJ1-5; D remains unclear. Germline lookup yields CDR1 MNHNS and CDR2 SASEGT. V lost 0 bases to trimming and J lost 6 bases, with 9 bases between them. The CDR3 totals 14 residues. The CDR3 sequence is CASSEAPIAQPQHF. DNA of the CDR3: TGTGCCAGCAGTGAAGCGCCCATCGCTCAGCCCCAGCATTTT.

This clonotype was seen at least ten times. This CDR3 is CASSPRGRGPNTEAFF. For the CDR3, the DNA is TGTGCCAGCAGTCCCCGGGGCAGGGGGCCGAACACTGAAGCTTTCTTT. The V and J genes are TRBV2 and TRBJ1-1; 8 bases map to TRBD1. Germline CDR1 SNHLY, CDR2 FYNNEI. The trim removed 5 bases at V and 1 base at J, leaving 9 bases unmatched. CDR3 length: 16 amino acids.

Turning to this clonotype: A much larger clonotype is one base distant, so this may be a read error. The rearrangement uses TRBV30 and TRBJ2-2; no reliable D call. V was shortened by 5 bases and J by 1 base, with 8 bases between the two germline ends. CDR1 is GTSNPN, CDR2 SVGIG, per germline (reference sequence). The length of the CDR3 is 13 residues. The CDR3 sequence is CAWRQENTGELFF. For the CDR3, the DNA is TGTGCCTGGCGCCAAGAGAACACCGGGGAGCTGTTTTTT.

This clonotype came up many times. The chain combines TRBV28 with TRBJ2-1; D uncertain. The V gene's germline CDR1 is MDHEN and CDR2 SYDVKM. V lost 5 bases and J lost 9, with 14 bases in between. The CDR3 sequence is 13 residues long. The CDR3 DNA sequence: TGTGCCAGCAGTCCAAAGAAAGGCGGTGAGCAGTTCTTC. As protein: CASSPKKGGEQFF.

As regards this clonotype: This may come from a read error, since a much larger clone is one base off. The chain is built from TRBV7-9 and TRBJ2-5, with D perhaps TRBD1 or TRBD2 (5 bases each). Germline-derived CDR1 and CDR2 are SEHNR and FQNEAQ (reference sequence). Deletions cut 5 bases from V and 2 bases from J, with 15 bases between. This CDR3 has 15 residues. The CDR3 here is CASSPPGRVQETQYF. CDR3 bases: TGTGCCAGCAGCCCACCGGGACGGGTACAAGAGACCCAGTACTTC.

This chain uses TRBV7-9 with TRBJ2-1; D is perhaps TRBD2 (5 bases). The CDR3 length is 13 residues. Germline CDR1 reads SEHNR; CDR2 reads FQNEAQ (reference sequence). The V gene lost 4 bases and the J gene lost 6 bases, with 10 bases spanning the gap. The CDR3 coding sequence is TGTGCCAGCAGCTCTGGACTCCCCAATGAGCAGTTCTTC. Its translation is CASSSGLPNEQFF.

The gene calls are TRBV20-1 and TRBJ2-5; possibly TRBD2 for D (6 bases). Trimming removed 1 base from V and 2 bases from J, with 23 bases in between. The CDR3 runs to 18 residues. Per germline, CDR1 DFQATT and CDR2 SNEGSKA (reference sequence). Here the CDR3 DNA reads TGCAGTGCTAGAGGTTTAGGGGCTAGCGCCGCACCACAAGAGACCCAGTACTTC. It is translated as CSARGLGASAAPQETQYF.

This clonotype was detected ten times or more. The rearrangement uses TRBV11-2 and TRBJ2-7, with D perhaps TRBD1 or TRBD2 (5 bases each). Germline V gene lookup returns CDR1 SGHAT and CDR2 FQNNGV. The CDR3 covers 14 residues. Between the trimmed V and J ends, which lost 4 bases and 0 bases, there was a span of 10 bases. CDR3 nucleotides: TGTGCCAGCAGCTGGGGACCTAGCTCCTACGAGCAGTACTTC. It encodes CASSWGPSSYEQYF. Looking up the rest from reference TRBV11-2 and TRBJ2-7 gives the full variable domain: EAGVAQSPRYKIIEKRQSVAFWCNPISGHATLYWYQQILGQGPKLLIQFQNNGVVDDSQLPKDRFSAERLKGVDSTLKIQPAKLEDSAVYLCASSWGPSSYEQYFGPGTRLTVT.

V is TRBV12-5 and J is TRBJ1-3; D unclear. The CDR3 runs to 15 residues. V was clipped by 4 bases and J by 5 bases, with 15 bases between them. From germline, CDR1 is LGHNT and CDR2 FRNRAP. The CDR3 sequence is CASGSPGRSRNTIYF. In DNA, the CDR3 is TGTGCTAGTGGTTCCCCCGGGCGGTCTAGAAACACCATATATTTT.

This clonotype was seen more than once but under ten times. The chain links TRBV24-1 to TRBJ2-2; no reliable D call. Germline V lookup: CDR1 KGHDR, CDR2 SFDVKD. This CDR3 contains 15 residues. V lost 4 bases to trimming and J lost 6 bases, with 14 bases between them. The CDR3 reads CATSDRNLVPGELFF. CDR3 nucleotide sequence: TGTGCCACCAGTGACCGGAACTTGGTGCCCGGGGAGCTGTTTTTT.

Ten or more counts support this clonotype. The genes are TRBV12-3 or TRBV12-4 and TRBJ1-5; D gene ambiguous. The CDR3 sequence is 12 residues long. V dropped 8 bases and J dropped 7 bases, with 12 bases sitting between them. The CDR3: CASLVGAQPQHF. The CDR3 DNA sequence: TGTGCCAGCTTGGTCGGAGCGCAGCCCCAGCATTTT.

This clonotype showed up many times. The rearrangement joins TRBV11-2 to TRBJ1-5; D call uncertain. This CDR3 comprises 19 residues. CDR1 is SGHAT, CDR2 FQNNGV, per germline. The V gene lost 6 bases and the J gene lost 2 bases, with 26 bases spanning the gap. CDR3 DNA sequence: TGTGCCAGCAGTCAACCCGGAAGTAGGGCTCAGGATGGCAATCAGCCCCAGCATTTT. Its translation: CASSQPGSRAQDGNQPQHF.

The table lists this clonotype with many counts. The chain combines TRBV10-3 with TRBJ1-1; 8 bases match TRBD1. With 7 bases clipped from V and 3 bases from J, the junction kept 19 bases outside the gene matches. Germline loops: CDR1 ENHRY, CDR2 SYGVKD. This CDR3 has 18 amino acids. The CDR3 nucleotides are TGTGCCATCACCCCGAGAGGACAGGGACTATTTAAGGACACTGAAGCTTTCTTT. It specifies CAITPRGQGLFKDTEAFF.

This clonotype was recorded at least ten times. The chain has TRBV20-1 and TRBJ2-1, with 10 bases fitting TRBD2. Germline CDR1 reads DFQATT; CDR2 reads SNEGSKA (reference sequence). The CDR3 length is 17 residues. V was pared by 0 bases and J by 4 bases, with 9 bases of the junction left unmatched. This chain's CDR3 is CSARDNSGTSDYNEQFF. DNA of the CDR3: TGCAGTGCTAGAGATAACTCCGGGACTAGCGATTACAATGAGCAGTTCTTC.

This clonotype showed up many times. J is TRBJ2-1 and V is TRBV7-9; 7 positions agree with TRBD1. The germline V gene has CDR1 SEHNR and CDR2 FQNEAQ (reference sequence). CDR3 length: 14 residues. J lost 2 bases, V lost 4 bases, and 2 bases had no gene match. Written as DNA, the CDR3 is TGTGCCAGCAGCTACAGGGGCACCTACAATGAGCAGTTCTTC. It is translated as CASSYRGTYNEQFF.

This clonotype was detected a few times. The chain employs TRBV5-1 and TRBJ2-6; possible D gene TRBD2, 5 bases. Trimming cost V 0 bases and J 2 bases, with 24 bases left between them. The CDR3 is 21 amino acids. From germline, CDR1 is SGHRS and CDR2 YFSETQ. CDR3 region: CASSLVRRARGHSAGANVLTF. CDR3 DNA sequence: TGCGCCAGCAGCTTGGTGAGGAGAGCCCGGGGTCATTCCGCTGGGGCCAACGTCCTGACTTTC.

This clonotype was observed a few times. This chain links TRBV11-2 with TRBJ2-1; TRBD1 aligns across 7 bases. The V gene's germline CDR1 is SGHAT and CDR2 FQNNGV. V gave up 1 base and J gave up 3 bases; unmatched junction bases: 15. The length of the CDR3 is 19 residues. The CDR3, as DNA: TGTGCCAGCAGCTTAGTTTATTTGAACCGACAGGGTATCTACAATGAGCAGTTCTTC. This sequence encodes CASSLVYLNRQGIYNEQFF.

The genes are TRBV6-5 and TRBJ2-5, with TRBD1 matching 10 bases. Trimming at V came to 1 base and at J to 2 bases, leaving 4 bases not matched to a gene. CDR1 is MNHEY and CDR2 is SVGAGI in the germline V gene. The CDR3 runs 16 residues. The CDR3, as DNA: TGTGCCAGCAGTTACTTTGGACAGGGGGTACAAGAGACCCAGTACTTC. Residues: CASSYFGQGVQETQYF.

Turning to this clonotype: A much more abundant neighbour one base away suggests this may be a read error. This sequence joins TRBV20-1 and TRBJ2-7, with 9 positions matching TRBD2. CDR1 and CDR2 from the germline V gene are DFQATT and SNEGSKA (reference sequence). The V and J ends lost 0 bases and 7 bases, in that order; junction bases with no gene match: 10. The CDR3 runs 15 residues. The CDR3 spells CSARDLAGGPYEQYF. The CDR3 nucleotides are TGCAGTGCTAGAGATCTGGCGGGAGGGCCTTATGAGCAGTACTTC.

This chain joins TRBV4-1 and TRBJ2-3; 10 bases match TRBD2. Germline V gene data show CDR1 as MGHRA and CDR2 as YSYEKL. V was pared by 2 bases and J by 2 bases, with 1 base of the junction left unmatched. The CDR3 is 15 amino acids. The DNA of the CDR3 is TGCGCCAGCAGCCAAAGCGGGAGGGCCACAGATACGCAGTATTTT. Protein sequence: CASSQSGRATDTQYF.

This clonotype was counted many times. J is TRBJ1-1 and V is TRBV28, with TRBD1 matching over 9 bases. The CDR3 sequence is 13 residues long. V lost 2 bases, J lost 9 bases, and 4 bases stayed unmatched. The germline V gene encodes CDR1 MDHEN and CDR2 SYDVKM. This chain's CDR3 is CASSLGYRGQAFF. The DNA of the CDR3 is TGTGCCAGCAGTTTAGGCTACAGGGGGCAAGCTTTCTTT.

The rearrangement joins TRBV5-5 to TRBJ1-5; 7 bases are shared with TRBD1. The CDR3 consists of 15 residues. V trimming: 4 bases; J trimming: 5 bases; junction bases outside the gene matches: 9. Germline V lookup: CDR1 SGHKS, CDR2 YYEKEE (reference sequence). The CDR3 sequence: CASSRQGLGDQPQHF. The CDR3, as DNA: TGTGCCAGCAGCCGACAGGGTTTGGGCGATCAGCCCCAGCATTTT.

The rearrangement uses TRBV9 and TRBJ2-1; the D is unclear. CDR3 length: 14 residues. Germline V lookup: CDR1 SGDLS, CDR2 YYNGEE. V was shortened by 0 bases and J by 8 bases, with 12 bases between the two germline ends. The CDR3 nucleotides read TGTGCCAGCAGCGTAGACTCAGCTGTGGATGAGCAGTTCTTC. This encodes CASSVDSAVDEQFF.